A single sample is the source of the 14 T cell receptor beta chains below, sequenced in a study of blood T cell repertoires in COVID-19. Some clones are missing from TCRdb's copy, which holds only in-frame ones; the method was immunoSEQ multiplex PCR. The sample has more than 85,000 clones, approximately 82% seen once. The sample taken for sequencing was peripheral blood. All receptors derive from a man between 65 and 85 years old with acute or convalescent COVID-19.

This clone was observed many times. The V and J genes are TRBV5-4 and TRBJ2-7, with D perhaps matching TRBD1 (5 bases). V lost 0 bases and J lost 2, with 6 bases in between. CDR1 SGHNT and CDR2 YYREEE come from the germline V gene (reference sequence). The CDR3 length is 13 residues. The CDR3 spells CASSLEQAYEQYF. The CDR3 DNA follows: TGTGCCAGCAGCTTGGAACAGGCCTACGAGCAGTACTTC.

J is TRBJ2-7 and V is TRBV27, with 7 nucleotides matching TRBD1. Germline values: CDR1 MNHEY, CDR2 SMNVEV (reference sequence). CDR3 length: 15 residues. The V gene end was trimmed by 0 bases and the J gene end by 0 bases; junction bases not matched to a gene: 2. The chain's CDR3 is CASSLSGTVSYEQYF. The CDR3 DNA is TGTGCCAGCAGTTTATCCGGGACAGTCTCCTACGAGCAGTACTTC.

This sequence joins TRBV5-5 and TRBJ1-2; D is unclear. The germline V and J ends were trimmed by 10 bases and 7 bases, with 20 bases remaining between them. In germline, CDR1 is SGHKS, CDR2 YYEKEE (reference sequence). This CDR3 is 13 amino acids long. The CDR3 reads CAGAASEGTGYTF. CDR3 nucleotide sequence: TGTGCCGGAGCAGCCTCGGAGGGAACTGGCTACACCTTC.

The CDR3 loop is CSVDSFGYTF. CDR3 in DNA: TGCAGCGTTGATTCGTTTGGCTACACCTTC. The chain is built from TRBV29-1 and TRBJ1-2; D remains unclear. There are 10 residues in the CDR3. With 3 bases removed from V and 7 bases from J, the gap between germline ends came to 6 bases. CDR1 and CDR2 (germline): SQVTM, ANQGSEA.

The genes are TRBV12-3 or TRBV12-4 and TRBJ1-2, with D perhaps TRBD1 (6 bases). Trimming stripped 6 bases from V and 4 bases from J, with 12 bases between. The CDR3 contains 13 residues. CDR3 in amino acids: CASSLTGRYGYTF. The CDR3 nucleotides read TGTGCCAGCAGCCTAACAGGGCGCTATGGCTACACCTTC.

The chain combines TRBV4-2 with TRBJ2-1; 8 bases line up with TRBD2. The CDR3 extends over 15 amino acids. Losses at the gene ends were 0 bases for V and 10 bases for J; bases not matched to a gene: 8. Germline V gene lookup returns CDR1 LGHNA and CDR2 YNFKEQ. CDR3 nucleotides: TGTGCCAGCAGCCAAGATACGGGAGGGGGTGGGGAGCAGTTCTTC. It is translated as CASSQDTGGGGEQFF.

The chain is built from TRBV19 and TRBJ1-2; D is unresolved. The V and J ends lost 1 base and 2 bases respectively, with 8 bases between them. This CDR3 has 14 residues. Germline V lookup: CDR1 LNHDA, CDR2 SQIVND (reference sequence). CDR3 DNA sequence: TGTGCCAGTAGTATAGGAGGCCAAAACTATGGCTACACCTTC. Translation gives CASSIGGQNYGYTF.

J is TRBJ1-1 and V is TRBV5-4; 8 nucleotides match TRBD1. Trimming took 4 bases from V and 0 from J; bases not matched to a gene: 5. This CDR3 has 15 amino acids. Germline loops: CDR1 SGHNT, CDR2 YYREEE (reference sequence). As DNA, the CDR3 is TGTGCCAGCAGCGCAGGACAGGGAATGAACACTGAAGCTTTCTTT. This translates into CASSAGQGMNTEAFF.

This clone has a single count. CDR3 amino acids: CASSTLRQGALRALHF. The CDR3 bases are TGTGCCAGCAGCACCCTCCGACAGGGGGCTCTGAGAGCCCTCCACTTT. The chain has TRBV7-9 and TRBJ1-6, with 10 bases lining up with TRBD1. The CDR3 consists of 16 residues. The ends lost 5 bases at V and 14 bases at J; junction bases unmatched: 15. Looked up from germline, CDR1 is SEHNR and CDR2 is FQNEAQ (reference sequence).

The CDR3 loop reads CASSPQGAPGELFF. The CDR3 DNA is TGTGCCAGCAGCCCACAGGGGGCTCCCGGGGAGCTGTTTTTT. This chain uses TRBV7-3 with TRBJ2-2, with 9 bases identical to TRBD1. Germline V gene lookup returns CDR1 SGHTA and CDR2 FQGTGA. The CDR3 has 14 residues. The ends lost 5 bases at V and 6 bases at J; junction bases unmatched: 4.

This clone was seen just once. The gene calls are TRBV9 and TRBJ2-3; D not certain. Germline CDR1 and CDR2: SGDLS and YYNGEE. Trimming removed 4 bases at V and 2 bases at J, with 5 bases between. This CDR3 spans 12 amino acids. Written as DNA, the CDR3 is TGTGCCAGCAGCCCCCACACAGATACGCAGTATTTT. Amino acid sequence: CASSPHTDTQYF. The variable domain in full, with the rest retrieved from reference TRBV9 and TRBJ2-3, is DSGVTQTPKHLITATGQRVTLRCSPRSGDLSVYWYQQSLDQGLQFLIQYYNGEERAKGNILERFSAQQFPDLHSELNLSSLELGDSALYFCASSPHTDTQYFGPGTRLTVL.

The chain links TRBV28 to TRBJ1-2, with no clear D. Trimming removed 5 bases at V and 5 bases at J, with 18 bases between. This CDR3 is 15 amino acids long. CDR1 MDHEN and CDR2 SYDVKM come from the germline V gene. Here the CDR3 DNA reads TGTGCCAGCAGTCCCACCCCGGAAGGCGGTTATGGCTACACCTTC. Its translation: CASSPTPEGGYGYTF.

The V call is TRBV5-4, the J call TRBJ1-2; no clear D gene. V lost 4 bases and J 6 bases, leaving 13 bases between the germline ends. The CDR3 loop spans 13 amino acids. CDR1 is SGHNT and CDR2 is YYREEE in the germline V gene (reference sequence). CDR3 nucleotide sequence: TGTGCCAGCAGCCCTCCATGGGGAGATGGCTACACCTTC. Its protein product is CASSPPWGDGYTF.

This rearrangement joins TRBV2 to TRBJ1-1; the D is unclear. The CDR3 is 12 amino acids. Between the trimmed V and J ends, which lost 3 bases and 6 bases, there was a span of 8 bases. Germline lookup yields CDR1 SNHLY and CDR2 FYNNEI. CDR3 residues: CASSDRGPEAFF. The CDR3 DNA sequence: TGTGCCAGCAGTGATCGAGGGCCTGAAGCTTTCTTT.